This T cell receptor beta chain was sequenced during a study of OX40 agonist ivuxolimab in advanced cancers. The CDR3 contains 16 residues. CDR1 and CDR2 from the germline V gene are SGHVS and FNYEAQ. V lost 3 bases to trimming and J lost 0 bases, with 14 bases between them. TCRdb keeps only in-frame clones here, not all; method: immunoSEQ multiplex PCR. There are over 55,000 clones in the sample; 94% occur only once, and approximately 15% lies in the top ten. J is TRBJ1-1 and V is TRBV7-6, with D tentatively TRBD1 (5 bases). The sequence was obtained from an adult with an advanced solid tumor such as melanoma, head and neck, liver or kidney cancer. The sequencing used CD4+ or CD8+ T cells sorted from blood, collected in a trial of the OX40 agonist ivuxolimab. The CDR3 reads CASSFLGEKMNTEAFF. The CDR3 DNA is TGTGCCAGCAGCTTTTTGGGGGAGAAAATGAACACTGAAGCTTTCTTT.